This T cell receptor (beta chain) was sequenced in a study of cytomegalovirus exposure and HLA in healthy donors. Study-wide points: The study flagged about 150 TCR beta chains as cytomegalovirus-associated. TCR clusters originating in the first cohort tended to co-occur in the approximately 120 validation repertoires, according to a later analysis. Many donors carried some public TCRs, although rarity characterized most TCR sequences. A few chains linked to CMV were shown in vitro to be specific for CMV antigens.

Germline V gene sequence: CDR1 MNHEY, CDR2 SMNVEV (reference sequence). Germline trimming cut 5 bases from V and 5 bases from J; bases unmatched to any gene: 11. The CDR3 runs 15 residues. On this clone: Its antigen is still unknown.

The method was immunoSEQ multiplex PCR; TCRdb's version includes in-frame clones alone and lacks a portion of them. This table has 160,000 or so clones, approximately 87% appearing once. V usage is TRBV27 and J usage is TRBJ2-7; 8 bases are a match to TRBD1. This TCR derives from a woman in her thirties in good health and CMV-seronegative. The sequenced material came from PBMCs. CDR3 coding DNA: TGTGCCAGCAGTGGCAGGACAGGGTTGGTCCACGAGCAGTACTTC. Residues: CASSGRTGLVHEQYF.